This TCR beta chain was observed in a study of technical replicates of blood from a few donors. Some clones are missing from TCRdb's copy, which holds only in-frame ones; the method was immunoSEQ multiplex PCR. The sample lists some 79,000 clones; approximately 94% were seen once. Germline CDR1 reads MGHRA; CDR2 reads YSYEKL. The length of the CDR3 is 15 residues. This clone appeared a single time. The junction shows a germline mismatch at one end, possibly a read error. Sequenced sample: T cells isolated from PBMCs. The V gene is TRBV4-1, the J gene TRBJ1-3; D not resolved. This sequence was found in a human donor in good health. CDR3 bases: TGCGCCAGCAGCCAAGCCCCAGGACCCACCGGGGTGATAGATTTT. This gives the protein CASSQAPGPTGVIDF.